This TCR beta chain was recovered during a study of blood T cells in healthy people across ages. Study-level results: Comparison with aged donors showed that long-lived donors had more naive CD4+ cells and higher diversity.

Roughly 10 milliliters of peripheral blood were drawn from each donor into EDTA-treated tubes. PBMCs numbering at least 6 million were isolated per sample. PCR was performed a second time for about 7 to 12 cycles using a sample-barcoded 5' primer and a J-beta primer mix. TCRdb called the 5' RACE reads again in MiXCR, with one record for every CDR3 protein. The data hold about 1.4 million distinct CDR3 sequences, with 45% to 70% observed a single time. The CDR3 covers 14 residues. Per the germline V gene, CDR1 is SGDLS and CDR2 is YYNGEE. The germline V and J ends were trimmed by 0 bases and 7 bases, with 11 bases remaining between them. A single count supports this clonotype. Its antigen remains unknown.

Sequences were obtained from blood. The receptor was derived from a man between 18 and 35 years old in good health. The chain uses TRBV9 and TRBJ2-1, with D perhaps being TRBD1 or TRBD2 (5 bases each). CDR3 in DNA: TGTGCCAGCAGCGTAGGGGACCCTTTAAATGAGCAGTTCTTC. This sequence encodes CASSVGDPLNEQFF.